Below are 29 T cell receptor beta chains sequenced from a single sample in a study of CD8+CD57+ T cells in acquired aplastic anemia (dated by TCRdb to the late 2010s). The sequencer listed for this sample is Illumina HiSeq 2000. Genomic DNA served as template for TCR beta VDJ combination and CDR3 sequence profiling. TCRdb reprocessed the public reads (quality trimming at Q25 with fastp, clone calling with MiXCR) and kept in-frame beta chains. Entries are consolidated by CDR3 protein sequence, retaining the most common genes and DNA. The sample table shows around 200,000 distinct CDR3 sequences, and about 60% are seen once. The ten largest clonotypes hold roughly 61% of the sample. The patients picked for sequencing were ones in whom flow cytometry had shown an expansion of CD8+CD57+ cells. The sample taken for sequencing was sorted CD4+, CD8+, or CD8+CD57+ T cells (not recorded which) from PBMCs. All receptors come from a human donor with aplastic anemia.

About this clonotype: The CDR3 does not end in the conserved phenylalanine or tryptophan, so this is likely a read error. The genes are TRBV6-4 and TRBJ2-2, with TRBD2 matching 9 bases. J lost 7 bases, V lost 2 bases, and 8 bases had no gene match. This CDR3 is 16 amino acids long. Germline CDR1 is MRHNA and CDR2 is SNTAGT. Written as DNA, the CDR3 is TGTGCCAGCAGTGACGCGGGGGGGACAGATGGCGGGGAGCTGTTTCTT. It encodes CASSDAGGTDGGELFL.

V usage is TRBV15 and J usage is TRBJ2-7; TRBD2 agrees at 7 bases. The V and J ends lost 3 bases and 2 bases, in that order; junction bases with no gene match: 7. The CDR3 loop spans 15 amino acids. Germline V gene data show CDR1 as LNHNV and CDR2 as YYDKDF (reference sequence). As DNA, the CDR3 is TGTGCCACCAGCAGGGGGGGGGTACCGGCCTACGAGCAGTACTTC. Its protein is CATSRGGVPAYEQYF. Full variable domain (remainder filled in from reference TRBV15 and TRBJ2-7): DAMVIQNPRYQVTQFGKPVTLSCSQTLNHNVMYWYQQKSSQAPKLLFHYYDKDFNNEADTPDNFQSRRPNTSFCFLDIRSPGLGDTAMYLCATSRGGVPAYEQYFGPGTRLTVT.

This clonotype was observed once. This chain connects TRBV30 to TRBJ2-7; D tentatively fits TRBD1 or TRBD2 (5 bases each). The CDR3 spans 13 residues. Looked up from germline, CDR1 is GTSNPN and CDR2 is SVGIG (reference sequence). V shed 7 bases and J shed 2 bases, with 15 bases lying between them. Here the CDR3 reads CALNRDLTYEQYF. The DNA for the CDR3 is TGTGCCTTGAACCGGGACCTCACCTACGAGCAGTACTTC.

The chain employs TRBV6-5 and TRBJ2-3; no definite D call. Germline CDR1 MNHEY, CDR2 SVGAGI. Trimming removed 4 bases from V and 2 bases from J, with 10 bases in between. CDR3 length: 14 amino acids. In DNA form, the CDR3 reads TGTGCCAGCAGTTCTCCACAGCCCACAGATACGCAGTATTTT. Its protein is CASSSPQPTDTQYF.

The V call is TRBV5-1, the J call TRBJ2-7, with TRBD1 matching 7 bases. After removal of 4 bases from V and 5 bases from J, the junction contained 3 bases not matched to a gene. The germline gives CDR1 SGHRS, CDR2 YFSETQ. The CDR3 runs 12 residues. As DNA, the CDR3 is TGCGCCAGCAGCCCTGGGACAGACGAGCAGTACTTC. It specifies CASSPGTDEQYF.

The genes are TRBV29-1 and TRBJ2-3, with D perhaps assigned TRBD1 or TRBD2 (5 bases each). The germline CDR1 and CDR2 sequences are SQVTM and ANQGSEA. Trimming left V 7 bases short and J 2 bases short, with 13 bases between. The CDR3 extends over 13 amino acids. CDR3 sequence reads: CSARGTNTDTQYF. The CDR3 bases are TGCAGCGCCCGAGGGACGAACACAGATACGCAGTATTTT.

This clonotype was counted a few times. The chain employs TRBV7-9 and TRBJ2-1; 7 positions agree with TRBD2. Germline V lookup: CDR1 SEHNR, CDR2 FQNEAQ (reference sequence). This CDR3 is built from 13 residues. V lost 1 base and J lost 12; bases outside the gene matches: 6. The CDR3 region is CASSLGTGGAQFF. The CDR3 DNA follows: TGTGCCAGCAGCTTAGGCACGGGGGGTGCGCAGTTCTTC.

The J gene is TRBJ2-1, the V gene TRBV20-1, with 12 bases lining up with TRBD2. From germline, CDR1 is DFQATT and CDR2 SNEGSKA (reference sequence). V dropped 3 bases and J dropped 12; count of bases not matched to a gene: 9. CDR3 length: 14 amino acids. The CDR3 here is CSARPSGGALPQFF. The CDR3 nucleotides read TGCAGTGCTAGGCCTAGCGGGGGGGCCCTGCCGCAGTTCTTC.

Note on this clonotype: One end of the junction varies from germline; a read error may be responsible. The chain recombines TRBV10-3 with TRBJ2-1; D remains ambiguous. Germline V gives CDR1 ENHRY, CDR2 SYGVKD. The CDR3 runs 14 residues. The CDR3, as DNA: TGTGCCATCAGGAGAGACACCGTCCGCAATGAGCAGCTCTTC. Its translation: CAIRRDTVRNEQLF.

The gene calls are TRBV10-3 and TRBJ2-5, with 7 bases lining up with TRBD1. Germline V gene data show CDR1 as ENHRY and CDR2 as SYGVKD. V gave up 1 base and J gave up 5 bases; unmatched junction bases: 7. This CDR3 has 15 amino acids. CDR3 loop: CAISEYIGGGETQYF. Here the CDR3 DNA reads TGTGCCATCAGTGAGTATATAGGGGGCGGTGAGACCCAGTACTTC.

This clonotype was observed many times. V is TRBV20-1 and J is TRBJ2-1, with 13 bases lining up with TRBD2. The trim removed 1 base at V and 12 bases at J, leaving 12 bases unmatched. Germline lookup yields CDR1 DFQATT and CDR2 SNEGSKA (reference sequence). The CDR3 has 16 residues. The CDR3 is CSARVLGGLAGLMQFF. CDR3 nucleotide sequence: TGCAGTGCTAGAGTGTTAGGGGGACTAGCGGGGTTGATGCAGTTCTTC.

The V call is TRBV6-6, the J call TRBJ1-6; a possible D gene is TRBD1 (6 bases). Trimming removed 11 bases at V and 10 bases at J, with 21 bases between. The CDR3 extends over 14 amino acids. Germline V gene sequence: CDR1 MNHNY, CDR2 SVGAGI (reference sequence). The CDR3 nucleotides read TGTGCCGGCAACACCAGGGGCACGCAGTCACCCCTCCACTTT. Its protein product is CAGNTRGTQSPLHF.

This sequence joins TRBV29-1 and TRBJ1-1; the D is unclear. The CDR3 consists of 10 residues. The germline V and J ends were trimmed by 7 bases and 1 base, with 4 bases remaining between them. Germline V gene sequence: CDR1 SQVTM, CDR2 ANQGSEA. The CDR3 sequence is CSGSNTEAFF. The DNA of the CDR3 is TGCAGCGGATCGAACACTGAAGCTTTCTTT.

The chain uses TRBV2 and TRBJ2-7; 8 bases are shared with TRBD1. The CDR3 extends over 14 amino acids. The trim removed 8 bases at V and 3 bases at J, leaving 9 bases unmatched. Germline CDR1 SNHLY, CDR2 FYNNEI. The CDR3 protein is CASGADRGFYEQYF. The CDR3 DNA reads as TGTGCCAGCGGAGCCGACAGGGGATTCTACGAGCAGTACTTC.

The genes are TRBV15 and TRBJ1-1, with 9 positions matching TRBD1. Germline V lookup: CDR1 LNHNV, CDR2 YYDKDF (reference sequence). Losses at the gene ends were 3 bases for V and 5 bases for J; bases not matched to a gene: 10. This CDR3 comprises 16 residues. The CDR3 spells CATSSQAGTGRTEAFF. As DNA, the CDR3 is TGTGCCACCAGCAGCCAAGCCGGGACAGGGAGAACTGAAGCTTTCTTT.

The chain uses TRBV7-6 and TRBJ1-2; no clear D. The germline V gene has CDR1 SGHVS and CDR2 FNYEAQ. Trimming took 5 bases from V and 1 from J, leaving 14 bases between them. This CDR3 is 15 amino acids long. The CDR3 coding sequence is TGTGCCAGCAGCCCCCCGGGCACGCATAACTATGGCTACACCTTC. Its translation: CASSPPGTHNYGYTF.

The chain carries TRBV15 and TRBJ2-7; D might be TRBD1 (6 bases). Trimming removed 5 bases from V and 2 bases from J, with 13 bases in between. Germline loops: CDR1 LNHNV, CDR2 YYDKDF (reference sequence). The CDR3 consists of 14 residues. CDR3 nucleotides: TGTGCCACCAGCTTAGGGACACCCACCTACGAGCAGTACTTC. Translating it yields CATSLGTPTYEQYF.

V gene TRBV12-3 or TRBV12-4 combines with J gene TRBJ1-2; 9 nucleotides match TRBD1. The CDR3 runs 12 residues. Trimming took 8 bases from V and 7 from J; bases not matched to a gene: 5. CDR3 protein: CASEGQGGGYTF. Written as DNA, the CDR3 is TGTGCCAGCGAGGGACAGGGCGGTGGCTACACCTTC.

The J gene is TRBJ2-4, the V gene TRBV12-3 or TRBV12-4; unclear D gene. Between the trimmed V and J ends, which lost 4 bases and 9 bases, there was a span of 16 bases. The CDR3 sequence is 14 residues long. In DNA form, the CDR3 reads TGTGCCAGCAGTTCGGACGGAGCCTTGGCCATTCAGTACTTC. Translation gives CASSSDGALAIQYF.

This clonotype came up many times. In nucleotides, the CDR3 is TGTGCCGTCTCCCGCCAGGGCGCCGTTGAGCAGTTCTTC. Translating it yields CAVSRQGAVEQFF. The chain is built from TRBV10-3 and TRBJ2-1, with TRBD1 as a possible D gene (5 bases). Germline V CDR1 and CDR2: ENHRY, SYGVKD. The CDR3 has 13 residues. V was trimmed by 11 bases and J by 9 bases, leaving 20 bases between them.

This chain joins TRBV7-9 and TRBJ1-6, with TRBD1 as a possible D gene (5 bases). V was cut by 5 bases and J by 4 bases, with 9 bases left in between. CDR3 length equals 14 residues. Looked up from germline, CDR1 is SEHNR and CDR2 is FQNEAQ (reference sequence). The CDR3: CASSRGTYNSPLHF. Here the CDR3 DNA reads TGTGCCAGCAGCCGCGGGACTTATAATTCACCCCTCCACTTT.

V is TRBV25-1 and J is TRBJ1-1; 7 bases line up with TRBD1. Germline CDR1 MGHDK, CDR2 SYGVNS. V was pared by 4 bases and J by 5 bases, with 7 bases of the junction left unmatched. This CDR3 contains 14 residues. The CDR3: CASSVSRGSTEAFF. DNA for the CDR3: TGTGCCAGCAGTGTTTCCAGGGGGTCTACTGAAGCTTTCTTT.

The chain couples TRBV5-1 to TRBJ2-7; D is ambiguous. Germline V gene lookup returns CDR1 SGHRS and CDR2 YFSETQ. V dropped 4 bases and J dropped 4 bases, with 21 bases sitting between them. The CDR3 covers 16 residues. The chain's CDR3 is CASSVGPDYGVYEQYF. The CDR3 nucleotides are TGCGCCAGCAGCGTCGGGCCCGATTATGGGGTATACGAGCAGTACTTC.

V and J are TRBV29-1 and TRBJ1-2, with a possible D match to TRBD1 (5 bases). With 5 bases removed from V and 3 bases from J, the gap between germline ends came to 7 bases. There are 11 residues in the CDR3. Germline CDR1 and CDR2: SQVTM and ANQGSEA. This CDR3 reads CSVQGHYGYTF. CDR3 DNA: TGCAGCGTTCAGGGCCACTATGGCTACACCTTC.

CDR3 sequence reads: CASSHGPGGVTYEQYF. Written as DNA, the CDR3 is TGTGCCAGCAGCCACGGCCCAGGAGGGGTGACCTACGAGCAGTACTTC. The chain combines TRBV7-9 with TRBJ2-7; D perhaps matches TRBD2 (6 bases). Trimming took 5 bases from V and 2 from J, leaving 19 bases between them. CDR3 length: 16 amino acids. CDR1 SEHNR and CDR2 FQNEAQ come from the germline V gene (reference sequence). The whole variable domain, filled in from reference TRBV7-9 and TRBJ2-7, reads DTGVSQNPRHKITKRGQNVTFRCDPISEHNRLYWYRQTLGQGPEFLTYFQNEAQLEKSRLLSDRFSAERPKGSFSTLEIQRTEQGDSAMYLCASSHGPGGVTYEQYFGPGTRLTVT.

DNA for the CDR3: TGTGCCACGGAGGCTACTAGCTACGAGCAGTACTTC. Its translation is CATEATSYEQYF. V and J are TRBV15 and TRBJ2-7; D may be TRBD2 (5 bases). V was trimmed by 9 bases and J by 3 bases, leaving 12 bases between them. Per the germline V gene, CDR1 is LNHNV and CDR2 is YYDKDF (reference sequence). The CDR3 sequence is 12 residues long. The entire variable domain, with the rest obtained from reference TRBV15 and TRBJ2-7, is as follows: DAMVIQNPRYQVTQFGKPVTLSCSQTLNHNVMYWYQQKSSQAPKLLFHYYDKDFNNEADTPDNFQSRRPNTSFCFLDIRSPGLGDTAMYLCATEATSYEQYFGPGTRLTVT.

The rearrangement links TRBV7-9 to TRBJ1-4; D is perhaps TRBD1 (5 bases). The CDR3 length is 12 residues. Trimming cost V 5 bases and J 15 bases, with 16 bases left between them. Germline-derived CDR1 and CDR2 are SEHNR and FQNEAQ (reference sequence). CDR3 residues: CASSLFARELFF. DNA for the CDR3: TGTGCCAGCAGCCTTTTCGCCAGGGAATTGTTTTTT.

This clonotype was observed a single time. As DNA, the CDR3 is TGTGCCAGCAGTGAAACAGCGAACTATGGCTACACCTTC. This gives the protein CASSETANYGYTF. The rearrangement joins TRBV25-1 to TRBJ1-2, with D uncertain. Deletions cut 2 bases from V and 2 bases from J, with 6 bases between. The CDR3 length is 13 residues. Germline V gene sequence: CDR1 MGHDK, CDR2 SYGVNS.

On this clonotype itself: One end of the junction is discordant with germline, which a read error may explain. The CDR3 region is CSVKEGGQGEGYTF. The CDR3, as DNA: TGCAGCGTTAAAGAAGGAGGACAGGGTGAAGGCTACACCTTC. This chain joins TRBV29-1 and TRBJ1-2; TRBD1 matches 8 bases. The CDR3 runs 14 residues. Germline values: CDR1 SQVTM, CDR2 ANQGSEA.